What follows is one TCR beta chain and its context. Authors' analysis steps: Amplifying reference gene primers gave estimates of nucleated cell counts. Repertoires were generated with immunoSEQ multiplex PCR, while TCRdb's copy carries only in-frame clones and drops some. D and trimming were read from the DNA, whereas the V and J calls and clone size are those reported in that table. The table records some 99,000 clones, 87% of them present only once. The data were obtained in a study of blood T cell repertoires in COVID-19. The overall study: Italy, Spain and the United States were the sources of the convalescent and acute COVID-19 samples. In each case, the material was cDNA or gDNA derived from T cells, B-cell-depleted T cells, or PBMCs.

The V gene's germline CDR1 is SGHNT and CDR2 YENEEA. V gave up 3 bases and J gave up 4 bases; unmatched junction bases: 3. CDR3 length equals 14 residues. Sequencing was performed on peripheral blood. This sequence originates from a man between 65 and 79 years old with acute or convalescent COVID-19. The chain uses TRBV11-3 and TRBJ2-5; 9 nucleotides agree with TRBD2. Here the CDR3 reads CASSLGGGAETQYF. DNA of the CDR3: TGTGCCAGCAGCTTGGGCGGGGGGGCAGAGACCCAGTACTTC.